This TCR beta chain was sequenced during a study of cytomegalovirus exposure and HLA in healthy donors. Vbeta (60) and Jbeta (13) primers were used in the PCR. The data were produced by immunoSEQ multiplex PCR, yet TCRdb's version contains in-frame clones alone and is incomplete. The sample has around 150,000 clones, 70% to 80% seen once; the top ten hold around 7%. About this clone itself: The antigen is not known.

Findings and caveats of the study: 87-base-pair reads could not separate some V segments, including TRBV6-2 and TRBV6-3. When a later analysis compared HLA-associated TCR beta chains with equally common others, the HLA-associated chains turned out to be more clonally expanded and to have lower generation probabilities.

There are 19 residues in the CDR3. After removal of 0 bases from V and 9 bases from J, the junction contained 15 bases not matched to a gene. Germline CDR1 is MRHNA and CDR2 is SNTAGT. The specimen was PBMCs. The sequence was obtained from a middle-aged man in good health and CMV-seropositive. The chain has TRBV6-4 and TRBJ2-1; 12 bases agree with TRBD2. This CDR3 reads CASSDSASGRALFSGEQFF. In DNA form, the CDR3 reads TGTGCCAGCAGTGACTCAGCTAGCGGGAGGGCCTTATTCTCGGGTGAGCAGTTCTTC.